One T cell receptor beta chain is described in this entry. The antigen it binds to is not known. The input lacks base qualities; no much larger clone sits a single base away. From each donor, a single peripheral blood sample of about 100 mL on average was drawn into heparinised tubes. Naive, central memory, regulatory and stem cell-like memory CD4+ T cells were sorted on a BD FACSAria II using a panel including CD45RO, CCR7, CD25, CD127, CD95 and CD27. Purity was above 95% for every sorted population. Right away, PBMCs were isolated by Lymphoprep density gradient centrifugation and were stained directly, with no culture step. To minimize batch effects, samples were stained and sorted in pairs, one healthy donor with one patient per experiment. V is pared back by 6 bases and J by 2 bases, with 14 bases lying between the germline termini. The germline V gene specifies MNHEY as CDR1 and SVGAGI as CDR2. The CDR3 starts with the cysteine, ends with the phenylalanine, and has 14 residues. Only CDR3 DNA remains: 42 bases, in frame from the first base.

These data belong to a study of beta chain features in type 1 diabetes (dated by TCRdb to the late 2010s). Broadly, across the study: No differences in mean age, gender distribution, total cell number or subset yield were found between patients and healthy donors. The study compared the TCRB repertoires of sorted circulating CD4+ T cell subsets in recently diagnosed type 1 diabetes patients with those in matched healthy donors. A total of over 95,000,000 sorted cells were examined across all samples, and RNA yield correlated strongly with the number of cells per subset. Naive and central memory subsets were obtained from all 30 or so donors, but regulatory and stem cell-like memory subsets were isolated from only 8 patients and 8 healthy donors.

Study-wide findings and limitations: Because the HLA sub-analyses included only small numbers of individuals, any influence of HLA type on TCRB rearrangement was left unresolved. Because cDNA rather than genomic DNA was sequenced, highly expressing activated cells could have been over-represented, although no difference in activation and CD3 levels was found between groups. Shorter templates might have been favored by PCR, but patient and control samples were amplified and corrected together, so both groups would have been affected equally by any skew. Type 1 diabetes patients showed a moderate but significant shortening of TCRB CDR3 length in all four CD4+ subsets. Patients with type 1 diabetes made fewer insertions and deleted more nucleotides at VDJ recombination sites, implying thymic rearrangement abnormalities. Naive, central memory and regulatory TCRB repertoires appeared more similar among patients than among healthy donors.

All of the isolated RNA was reverse transcribed with the High Capacity cDNA Reverse Transcription Kit, so expressed TCRB transcripts were sequenced. Deep immunoSEQ sequencing was applied to naive, central memory and regulatory T cell samples, giving an average of approximately 4 million total reads per sample. Sorted cells were lysed in RLT buffer and RNA was extracted with DNase-treated RNeasy Micro or Mini kits, depending on cell number. Each cell subset was processed separately to prevent cross-contamination, with patient and healthy donor samples processed together. The immunoSEQ multiplex PCR was used to amplify TCRB sequences from cDNA, generating 87-bp fragments that spanned the CDR3 region. Sequencing of the amplicons was done on the Illumina HiSeq platform. In the paper's pipeline: PCR bias was corrected computationally using synthetic template baselines, and reads within Hamming distance 2 were collapsed, with unmergeable singletons discarded. Reads were aligned against IMGT to assign V, D and J genes, CDR3 length and insertions or deletions at six rearrangement sites. Within each subset, clonotype counts were normalized to sorted cell number, and only after that were true diversity and Gini coefficients computed with the tcR R package. The overlap coefficient, calculated on TCRB nucleotide sequences, was used to quantify repertoire sharing. Out-of-frame TCRB sequences from naive cells were analyzed as a proxy for the pre-selection repertoire. As stored in TCRdb, this immuneACCESS dataset retains in-frame rearrangements with V and J assigned. A fraction of the clones does not appear; measured against another copy, unresolved V genes explain less than half of the discrepancy, and the remainder lacks a known reason. The DNA gave D and trimming, while V, J and clone size come from that table. This sample comprises 250,000 to 300,000 clones, 20% to 25% of them detected only once. The ten largest clones capture about 0.012% of the sample.

This sequence originates from a woman aged 25 to 39 with type 1 diabetes. The chain uses TRBV6-5 and TRBJ2-7; D gene: possibly TRBD2, on 5 matching bases. The sample taken for sequencing was naive CD4+ T cells from blood. This specimen's cell subset or site label, interpreted: true naive CD4+ T cells. The DNA sequence reads TGTGCCAGCAGCCTCGGGGTGGGAACCTACGAGCAGTACTTC. This translates into CASSLGVGTYEQYF.